Presented here are 7 T cell receptor beta chains from one specimen sequenced in a study of blood T cells in healthy people across ages. Primed by a sample-barcoded 5' primer and a J-beta primer mix, a second PCR proceeded for roughly 6 to 12 cycles. MiXCR was run by TCRdb on the 5' RACE reads, yielding one entry per CDR3 protein. Altogether some 730,000 distinct CDR3 sequences are present, 22% being singletons, with the ten largest covering 20% to 25%. Sequencing was performed on blood. Source of these receptors: a man aged 65-85 years in good health.

This clonotype was counted many times. The genes are TRBV29-1 and TRBJ2-2; 8 positions match TRBD2. V lost 4 bases and J lost 6; bases outside the gene matches: 4. CDR1 SQVTM and CDR2 ANQGSEA come from the germline V gene. This CDR3 is built from 13 residues. The CDR3 DNA reads as TGCAGCGTTGTTAACGGGGGGGCCGGGGAGCTGTTTTTT. Translating it yields CSVVNGGAGELFF.

This clonotype occurred a few times. The rearrangement uses TRBV12-3 or TRBV12-4 and TRBJ2-1, with no clear D. Trimming took 2 bases from V and 0 from J, leaving 8 bases between them. This CDR3 is 15 amino acids long. The CDR3 DNA sequence: TGTGCCAGCAGTTTAAGGGCTAGCTCCTACAATGAGCAGTTCTTC. Protein product: CASSLRASSYNEQFF.

The table lists this clonotype with many counts. The V and J genes are TRBV29-1 and TRBJ1-5; 7 bases are a match to TRBD1. V dropped 4 bases and J dropped 4; count of bases not matched to a gene: 4. Per the germline V gene, CDR1 is SQVTM and CDR2 is ANQGSEA. This CDR3 region has 13 residues. The CDR3 loop reads CSVGAQGNQPQHF. For the CDR3, the DNA is TGCAGCGTTGGGGCACAGGGGAATCAGCCCCAGCATTTT.

This clonotype came up a few times. Written as DNA, the CDR3 is TGTGCCATTGCCGGGGGGTCCCAAGAGACCCAGTACTTC. It specifies CAIAGGSQETQYF. The V call is TRBV10-3, the J call TRBJ2-5; TRBD2 aligns across 7 bases. The CDR3 totals 13 residues. CDR1 is ENHRY and CDR2 is SYGVKD in the germline V gene. Losses at the gene ends were 9 bases for V and 1 base for J; bases not matched to a gene: 5.

The chain is built from TRBV27 and TRBJ1-4, with no clear D. Trimming shortened V by 6 bases and J by 4 bases, and 18 bases separated the two germline ends. In germline, CDR1 is MNHEY, CDR2 SMNVEV (reference sequence). The CDR3 extends over 16 amino acids. CDR3 bases: TGTGCCAGCAGCTCCATCCGGTGGGCCGGTAATGAAAAACTGTTTTTT. Translation: CASSSIRWAGNEKLFF.

The CDR3 is CASSYSSGPSSTDTQYF. The CDR3 DNA follows: TGTGCCAGCAGTTACTCCTCCGGACCTTCTAGCACAGATACGCAGTATTTT. The V call is TRBV6-5, the J call TRBJ2-3, with D hard to call. Between the trimmed V and J ends, which lost 0 bases and 0 bases, there was a span of 13 bases. Looked up from germline, CDR1 is MNHEY and CDR2 is SVGAGI. The CDR3 contains 17 residues.

The chain has TRBV5-1 and TRBJ2-5, with a possible D match to TRBD2 (6 bases). V was shortened by 1 base and J by 4 bases, with 11 bases between the two germline ends. The germline gives CDR1 SGHRS, CDR2 YFSETQ. The CDR3 consists of 14 residues. The chain's CDR3 is CASSLNGGTETQYF. DNA of the CDR3: TGCGCCAGCAGCTTGAACGGGGGAACAGAGACCCAGTACTTC. Full variable domain (outside the CDR3, taken from reference TRBV5-1 and TRBJ2-5): KAGVTQTPRYLIKTRGQQVTLSCSPISGHRSVSWYQQTPGQGLQFLFEYFSETQRNKGNFPGRFSGRQFSNSRSEMNVSTLELGDSALYLCASSLNGGTETQYFGPGTRLLVL.